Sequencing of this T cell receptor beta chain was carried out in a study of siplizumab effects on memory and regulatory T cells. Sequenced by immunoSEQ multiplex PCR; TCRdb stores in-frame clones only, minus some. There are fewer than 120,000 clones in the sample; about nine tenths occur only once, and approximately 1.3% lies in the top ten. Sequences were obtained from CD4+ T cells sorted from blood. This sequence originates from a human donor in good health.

CDR3 sequence (DNA): TGCGCCAGCAGCTTCGAGTGGACCACAGATACGCAGTATTTT. Translating gives CASSFEWTTDTQYF. This chain uses TRBV5-1 with TRBJ2-3; D not certain. Germline V lookup: CDR1 SGHRS, CDR2 YFSETQ. Trimming removed 2 bases from V and 2 bases from J, with 9 bases in between. The CDR3 has 14 residues.